A single sample gave rise to the 7 T cell receptor beta chains below, sequenced in a study of T cell responses to AZD1222 COVID-19 vaccine. TCRdb's copy holds only in-frame clones and misses some; the assay was immunoSEQ multiplex PCR. Of some 120,000 clones listed, about 82% are singletons. The source was peripheral blood, collected on day 0 of AZD1222 vaccination. These TCRs come from an adult in good health.

CDR3 protein: CASSYVAGEGDEQFF. The CDR3 nucleotides read TGTGCCAGCAGCTACGTGGCGGGAGAAGGCGATGAGCAGTTCTTC. The chain links TRBV7-2 to TRBJ2-1, with 7 bases fitting TRBD2. Germline V gene lookup returns CDR1 SGHTA and CDR2 FQGNSA. CDR3 size: 15 residues. The ends lost 4 bases at V and 8 bases at J; junction bases unmatched: 11.

This rearrangement joins TRBV29-1 to TRBJ1-1; tentative D call: TRBD1 (5 bases). CDR3 length: 14 amino acids. Germline V gene data show CDR1 as SQVTM and CDR2 as ANQGSEA. Trimming took off 4 bases at V and 3 bases at J, with 15 bases between the two ends. The CDR3 coding sequence is TGCAGCGTTGCTACAACCCTAGGGGACACTGAAGCTTTCTTT. As protein: CSVATTLGDTEAFF.

J is TRBJ1-2 and V is TRBV7-9, with 7 bases matching TRBD1. In germline, CDR1 is SEHNR, CDR2 FQNEAQ (reference sequence). CDR3 length equals 13 residues. J was trimmed by 4 bases and V by 5 bases; bases with no gene match: 4. The CDR3 nucleotides are TGTGCCAGCAGCCTCGGGACAGCCTATGGCTACACCTTC. It yields the protein CASSLGTAYGYTF.

This chain joins TRBV9 and TRBJ1-6, with D perhaps matching TRBD1 (5 bases). The CDR3 runs to 17 residues. The germline V gene has CDR1 SGDLS and CDR2 YYNGEE. Trimming cost V 7 bases and J 3 bases, with 20 bases left between them. The DNA of the CDR3 is TGTGCCAGCTCCAACTCGGCGGGGGAGGTCTATAATTCACCCCTCCACTTT. Its translation is CASSNSAGEVYNSPLHF.

The V call is TRBV9, the J call TRBJ1-1; TRBD1 matches 10 bases. This CDR3 region has 15 residues. With V trimmed by 3 bases and J by 2 bases, 4 bases remained unmatched. The V gene's germline CDR1 is SGDLS and CDR2 YYNGEE. The CDR3 nucleotides are TGTGCCAGCAGCGCAGGGACAGGGGAAAACACTGAAGCTTTCTTT. It specifies CASSAGTGENTEAFF.

The chain uses TRBV9 and TRBJ1-6, with unresolved D. The ends were cut back, 4 bases at V and 8 bases at J, with 22 bases in the middle. This CDR3 has 17 amino acids. Germline V CDR1 and CDR2: SGDLS, YYNGEE. In nucleotides, the CDR3 is TGTGCCAGCAGCCCCCAGTTATTAGATATCCAGGATTCACCCCTCCACTTT. Amino acids: CASSPQLLDIQDSPLHF.

This clone was detected only once. This chain connects TRBV6-5 to TRBJ2-7; D is possibly TRBD2 (6 bases). Germline values: CDR1 MNHEY, CDR2 SVGAGI. V was trimmed by 0 bases and J by 6 bases, leaving 12 bases between them. CDR3 length equals 14 residues. DNA of the CDR3: TGTGCCAGCAGTTACTCTGTGGGGGGAGGCGAGCAGTACTTC. Its protein is CASSYSVGGGEQYF.